One and the same sample provided the 5 T cell receptor beta chains below, sequenced in a study of blood T cell repertoires in COVID-19. Clones were read by immunoSEQ multiplex PCR, and TCRdb kept only the in-frame ones, dropping some. The data hold some 160,000 clones, with about four fifths observed a single time. Material: peripheral blood. The source of these receptors is a woman at least 80 years old with acute or convalescent COVID-19.

The V call is TRBV4-2, the J call TRBJ1-2; D gene uncertain. CDR3 length: 15 residues. From germline, CDR1 is LGHNA and CDR2 YNFKEQ. The germline V and J ends were trimmed by 4 bases and 5 bases, with 17 bases remaining between them. The CDR3: CASSLSPEGGYGYTF. CDR3 coding DNA: TGTGCCAGCAGCCTTTCCCCGGAGGGAGGGTATGGCTACACCTTC.

J is TRBJ2-6 and V is TRBV19; a possible D gene is TRBD2 (6 bases). This CDR3 region has 16 residues. Germline values: CDR1 LNHDA, CDR2 SQIVND (reference sequence). V was trimmed by 8 bases and J by 0 bases, leaving 14 bases between them. CDR3 sequence: CASEDGGLSGANVLTF. The CDR3 region has the DNA TGTGCCAGTGAGGACGGGGGACTCTCTGGGGCCAACGTCCTGACTTTC.

The chain has TRBV3-1 (or the pseudogene TRBV3-2) and TRBJ2-7; D is unresolved. Germline V gives CDR1 LGHDT, CDR2 YNNKEL (reference sequence). This CDR3 has 14 amino acids. Trimming shortened V by 0 bases and J by 4 bases, and 10 bases separated the two germline ends. The CDR3 region has the DNA TGTGCCAGCAGCCAAGAGTATCAGGTTTACGAGCAGTACTTC. Its translation: CASSQEYQVYEQYF.

The chain couples TRBV18 to TRBJ2-5; maybe TRBD2 (5 bases). The CDR3 spans 14 residues. Germline assignment: CDR1 KGHSH and CDR2 LQKENI. The ends were cut back, 3 bases at V and 0 bases at J, with 8 bases in the middle. CDR3 residues: CASSPGEYQETQYF. The CDR3 bases are TGTGCCAGCTCACCCGGGGAGTACCAAGAGACCCAGTACTTC.

V is TRBV3-1 (or the pseudogene TRBV3-2) and J is TRBJ2-5; no reliable D call. The length of the CDR3 is 13 residues. V lost 1 base, J lost 4 bases, and 7 bases lay in between. Per germline, CDR1 LGHDT and CDR2 YNNKEL (reference sequence). The CDR3 reads CASSQATGETQYF. CDR3 DNA: TGTGCCAGCAGCCAAGCTACCGGAGAGACCCAGTACTTC.